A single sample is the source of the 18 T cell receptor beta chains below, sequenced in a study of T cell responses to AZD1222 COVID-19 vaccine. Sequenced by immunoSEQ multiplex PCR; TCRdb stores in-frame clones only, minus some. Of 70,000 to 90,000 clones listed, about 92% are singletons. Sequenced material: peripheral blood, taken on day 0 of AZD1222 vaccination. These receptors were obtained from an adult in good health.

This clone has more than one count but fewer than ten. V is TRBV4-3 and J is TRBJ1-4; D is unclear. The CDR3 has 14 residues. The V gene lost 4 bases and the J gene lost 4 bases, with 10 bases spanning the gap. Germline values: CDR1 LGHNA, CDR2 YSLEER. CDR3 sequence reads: CASSLQLLNEKLFF. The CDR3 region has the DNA TGCGCCAGCAGCCTACAGCTACTTAATGAAAAACTGTTTTTT.

CDR3 nucleotides: TGTGCCAGCAGCTTAGCCTCGGGTCCCTACAATGAGCAGTTCTTC. Its translation is CASSLASGPYNEQFF. The J gene is TRBJ2-1, the V gene TRBV7-6; D gene unclear. Deletions cut 0 bases from V and 2 bases from J, with 8 bases between. Germline-derived CDR1 and CDR2 are SGHVS and FNYEAQ. This CDR3 has 15 amino acids.

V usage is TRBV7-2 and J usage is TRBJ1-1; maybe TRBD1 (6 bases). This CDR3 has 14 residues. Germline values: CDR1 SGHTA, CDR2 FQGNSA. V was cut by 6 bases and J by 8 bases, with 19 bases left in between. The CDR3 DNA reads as TGTGCCAGCAGTCCTATGTATGGGGGCTCGGAAGCTTTCTTT. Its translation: CASSPMYGGSEAFF. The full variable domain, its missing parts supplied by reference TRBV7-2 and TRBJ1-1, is GAGVSQSPSNKVTEKGKDVELRCDPISGHTALYWYRQSLGQGLEFLIYFQGNSAPDKSGLPSDRFSAERTGGSVSTLTIQRTQQEDSAVYLCASSPMYGGSEAFFGQGTRLTVV.

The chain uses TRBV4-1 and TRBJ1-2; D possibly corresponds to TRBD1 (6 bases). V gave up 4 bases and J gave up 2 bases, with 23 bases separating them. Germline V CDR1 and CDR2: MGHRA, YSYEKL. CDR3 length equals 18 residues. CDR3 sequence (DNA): TGCGCCAGCAGCCCGAAGCATAGGCGGGGGGCCTTAAACTATGGCTACACCTTC. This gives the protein CASSPKHRRGALNYGYTF.

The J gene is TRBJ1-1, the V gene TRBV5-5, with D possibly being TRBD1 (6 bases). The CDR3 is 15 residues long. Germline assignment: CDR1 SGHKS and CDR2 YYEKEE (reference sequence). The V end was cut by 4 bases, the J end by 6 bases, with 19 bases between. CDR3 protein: CASSLVGGLGAEAFF. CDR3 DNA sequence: TGTGCCAGCAGCCTGGTCGGGGGGCTAGGCGCTGAAGCTTTCTTT.

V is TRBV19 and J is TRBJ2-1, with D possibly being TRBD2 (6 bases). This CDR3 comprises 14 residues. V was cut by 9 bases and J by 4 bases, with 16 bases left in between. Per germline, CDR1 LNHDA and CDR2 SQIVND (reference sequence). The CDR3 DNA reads TGTGCCAGCAGGGACTCCCCCCGATACAATGAGCAGTTCTTC. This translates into CASRDSPRYNEQFF.

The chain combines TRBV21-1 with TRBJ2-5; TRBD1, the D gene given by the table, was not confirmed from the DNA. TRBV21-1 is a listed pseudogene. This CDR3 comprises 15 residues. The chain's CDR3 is CASSRDRASQETQYF. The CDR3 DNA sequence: TGTGCCAGCAGCCGGGACAGGGCGAGCCAAGAGACCCAGTACTTC.

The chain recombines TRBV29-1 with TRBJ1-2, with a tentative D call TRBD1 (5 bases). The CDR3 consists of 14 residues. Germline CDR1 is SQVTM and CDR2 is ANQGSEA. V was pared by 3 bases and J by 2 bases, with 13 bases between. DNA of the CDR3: TGCAGCGTTGAGAACTCGGCAGGGAACTATGGCTACACCTTC. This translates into CSVENSAGNYGYTF. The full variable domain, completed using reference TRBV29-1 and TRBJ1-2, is SAVISQKPSRDICQRGTSLTIQCQVDSQVTMMFWYRQQPGQSLTLIATANQGSEATYESGFVIDKFPISRPNLTFSTLTVSNMSPEDSSIYLCSVENSAGNYGYTFGSGTRLTVV.

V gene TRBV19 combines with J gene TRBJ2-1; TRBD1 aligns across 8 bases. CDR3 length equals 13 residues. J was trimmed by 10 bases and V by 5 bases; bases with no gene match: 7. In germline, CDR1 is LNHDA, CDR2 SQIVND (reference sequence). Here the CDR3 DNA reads TGTGCCAGTAGTTCTCAGGGGGCGTGGGAGCAGTTCTTC. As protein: CASSSQGAWEQFF.

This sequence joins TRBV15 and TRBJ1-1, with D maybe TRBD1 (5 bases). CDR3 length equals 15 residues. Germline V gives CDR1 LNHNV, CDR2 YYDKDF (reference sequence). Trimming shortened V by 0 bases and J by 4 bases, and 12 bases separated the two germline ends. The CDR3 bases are TGTGCCACCAGCAGAGAGGCAGGGTTCGGCACTGAAGCTTTCTTT. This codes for CATSREAGFGTEAFF.

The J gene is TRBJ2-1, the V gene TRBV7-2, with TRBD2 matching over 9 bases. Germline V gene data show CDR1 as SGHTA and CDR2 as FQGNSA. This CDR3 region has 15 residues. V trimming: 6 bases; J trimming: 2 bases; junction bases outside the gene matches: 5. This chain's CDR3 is CASSNRTSAYNEQFF. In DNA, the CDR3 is TGTGCCAGCAGTAACCGGACTAGCGCCTACAATGAGCAGTTCTTC.

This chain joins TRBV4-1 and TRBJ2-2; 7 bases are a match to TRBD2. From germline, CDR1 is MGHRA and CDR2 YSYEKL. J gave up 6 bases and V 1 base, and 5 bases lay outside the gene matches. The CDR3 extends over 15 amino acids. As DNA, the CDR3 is TGCGCCAGCAGCCAAGCGGCGGGAGCCCCCGGGGAGCTGTTTTTT. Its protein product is CASSQAAGAPGELFF.

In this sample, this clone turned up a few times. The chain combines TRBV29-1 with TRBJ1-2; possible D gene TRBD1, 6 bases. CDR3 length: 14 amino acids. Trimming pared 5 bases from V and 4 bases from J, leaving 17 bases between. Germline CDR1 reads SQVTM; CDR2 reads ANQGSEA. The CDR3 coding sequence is TGCAGCGTTCTCCCCAACAGGGCAGGCTATGGCTACACCTTC. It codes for CSVLPNRAGYGYTF.

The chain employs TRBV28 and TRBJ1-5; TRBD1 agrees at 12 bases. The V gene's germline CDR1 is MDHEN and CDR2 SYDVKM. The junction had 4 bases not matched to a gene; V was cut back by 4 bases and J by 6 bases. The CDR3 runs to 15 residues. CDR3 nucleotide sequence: TGTGCCAGCAGTTCCGGGACAGGGGGCCGTCAGCCCCAGCATTTT. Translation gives CASSSGTGGRQPQHF.

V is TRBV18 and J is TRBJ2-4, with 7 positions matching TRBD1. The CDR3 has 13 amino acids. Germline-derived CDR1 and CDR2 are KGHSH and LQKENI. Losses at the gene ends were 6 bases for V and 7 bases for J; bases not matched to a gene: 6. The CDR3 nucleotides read TGTGCCAGCTCGGCCGAGACAGGGAACATTCAGTACTTC. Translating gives CASSAETGNIQYF.

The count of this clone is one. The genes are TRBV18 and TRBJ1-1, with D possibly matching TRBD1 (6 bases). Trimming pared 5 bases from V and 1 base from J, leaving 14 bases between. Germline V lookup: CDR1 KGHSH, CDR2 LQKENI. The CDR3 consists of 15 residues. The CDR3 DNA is TGTGCCAGCTCAACCGACAGGTATTCGAACACTGAAGCTTTCTTT. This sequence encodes CASSTDRYSNTEAFF.

The CDR3 sequence: CASSERPVVTFGTGGPGELFF. The CDR3 DNA reads TGTGCCAGCAGCGAGAGGCCCGTAGTTACCTTCGGGACAGGGGGGCCCGGGGAGCTGTTTTTT. This sequence joins TRBV9 and TRBJ2-2; 11 positions match TRBD1. With V trimmed by 3 bases and J by 6 bases, 22 bases remained unmatched. Germline V gene data show CDR1 as SGDLS and CDR2 as YYNGEE. The CDR3 runs to 21 residues.

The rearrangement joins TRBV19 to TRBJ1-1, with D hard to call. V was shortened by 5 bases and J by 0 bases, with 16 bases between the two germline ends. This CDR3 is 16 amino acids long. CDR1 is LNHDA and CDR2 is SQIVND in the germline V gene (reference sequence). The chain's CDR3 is CASSEFPLRMNTEAFF. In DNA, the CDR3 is TGTGCCAGTAGTGAGTTCCCACTAAGGATGAACACTGAAGCTTTCTTT.